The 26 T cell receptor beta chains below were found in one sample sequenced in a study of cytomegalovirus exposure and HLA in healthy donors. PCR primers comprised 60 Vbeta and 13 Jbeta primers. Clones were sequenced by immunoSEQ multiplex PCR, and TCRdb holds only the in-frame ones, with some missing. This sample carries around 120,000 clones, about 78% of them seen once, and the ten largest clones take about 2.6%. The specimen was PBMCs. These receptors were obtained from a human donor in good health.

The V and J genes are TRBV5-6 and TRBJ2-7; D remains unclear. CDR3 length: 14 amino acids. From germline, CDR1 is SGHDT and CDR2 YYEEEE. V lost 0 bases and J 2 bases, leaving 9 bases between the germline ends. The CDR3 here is CASSLDSRTYEQYF. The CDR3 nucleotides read TGTGCCAGCAGCTTGGACAGCCGTACCTACGAGCAGTACTTC.

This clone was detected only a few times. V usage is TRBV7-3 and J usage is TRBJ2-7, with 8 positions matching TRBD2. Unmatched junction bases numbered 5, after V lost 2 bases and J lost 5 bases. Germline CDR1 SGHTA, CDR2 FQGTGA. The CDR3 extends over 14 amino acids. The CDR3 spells CASSLGLADHEQYF. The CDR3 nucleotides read TGTGCCAGCAGCTTAGGACTAGCAGACCACGAGCAGTACTTC.

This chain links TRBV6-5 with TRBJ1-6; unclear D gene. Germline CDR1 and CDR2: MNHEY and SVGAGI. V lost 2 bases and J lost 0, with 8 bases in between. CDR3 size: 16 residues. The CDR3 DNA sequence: TGTGCCAGCAGTTACGGGCAGAGCTCCTATAATTCACCCCTCCACTTT. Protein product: CASSYGQSSYNSPLHF.

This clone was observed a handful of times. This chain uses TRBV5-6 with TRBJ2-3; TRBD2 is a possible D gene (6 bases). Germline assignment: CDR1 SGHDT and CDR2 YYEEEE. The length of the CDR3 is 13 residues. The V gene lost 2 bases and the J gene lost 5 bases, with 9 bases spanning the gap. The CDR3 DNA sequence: TGTGCCAGCAGCTTACCCGGGGGAGATACGCAGTATTTT. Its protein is CASSLPGGDTQYF.

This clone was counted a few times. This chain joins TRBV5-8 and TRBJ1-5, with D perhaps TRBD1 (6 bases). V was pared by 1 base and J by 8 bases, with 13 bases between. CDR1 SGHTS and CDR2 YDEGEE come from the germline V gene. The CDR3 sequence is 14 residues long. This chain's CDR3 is CASSLRGATEPQHF. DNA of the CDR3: TGTGCCAGCAGCTTGCGGGGGGCAACTGAGCCCCAGCATTTT.

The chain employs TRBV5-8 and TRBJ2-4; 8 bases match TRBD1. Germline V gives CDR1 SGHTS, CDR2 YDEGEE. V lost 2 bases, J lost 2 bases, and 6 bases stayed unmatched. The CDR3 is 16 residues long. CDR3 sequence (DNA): TGTGCCAGCAGCTTAAGGACAGGGTGGCCCAAAAACATTCAGTACTTC. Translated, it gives CASSLRTGWPKNIQYF. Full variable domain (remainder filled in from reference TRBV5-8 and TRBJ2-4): EAGVTQSPTHLIKTRGQQATLRCSPISGHTSVYWYQQALGLGLQFLLWYDEGEERNRGNFPPRFSGRQFPNYSSELNVNALELEDSALYLCASSLRTGWPKNIQYFGAGTRLSVL.

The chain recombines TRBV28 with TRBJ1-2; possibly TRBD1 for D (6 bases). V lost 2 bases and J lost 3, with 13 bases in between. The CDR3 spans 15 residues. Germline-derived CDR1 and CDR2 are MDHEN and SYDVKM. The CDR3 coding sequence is TGTGCCAGCAGTTTACTCAAGGGGGGGGACTATGGCTACACCTTC. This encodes CASSLLKGGDYGYTF.

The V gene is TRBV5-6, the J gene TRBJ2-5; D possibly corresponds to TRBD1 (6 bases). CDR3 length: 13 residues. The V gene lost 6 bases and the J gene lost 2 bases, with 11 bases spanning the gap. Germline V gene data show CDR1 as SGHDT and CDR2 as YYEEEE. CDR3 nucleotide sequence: TGTGCCAGCACCCCAGGGGTACAAGAGACCCAGTACTTC. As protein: CASTPGVQETQYF.

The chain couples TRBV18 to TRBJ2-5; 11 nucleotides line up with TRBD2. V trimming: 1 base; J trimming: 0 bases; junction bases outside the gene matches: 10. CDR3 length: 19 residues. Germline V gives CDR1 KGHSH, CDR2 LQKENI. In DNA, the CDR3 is TGTGCCAGCTCACCACTTATGAGGGAACTAGCGGGAGACCAAGAGACCCAGTACTTC. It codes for CASSPLMRELAGDQETQYF.

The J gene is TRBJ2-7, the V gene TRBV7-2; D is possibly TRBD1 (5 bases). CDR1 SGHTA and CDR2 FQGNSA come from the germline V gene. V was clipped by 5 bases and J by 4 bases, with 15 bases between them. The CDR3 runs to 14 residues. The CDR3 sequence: CASSTWTKPYEQYF. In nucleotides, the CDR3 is TGTGCCAGCAGCACCTGGACAAAACCTTACGAGCAGTACTTC.

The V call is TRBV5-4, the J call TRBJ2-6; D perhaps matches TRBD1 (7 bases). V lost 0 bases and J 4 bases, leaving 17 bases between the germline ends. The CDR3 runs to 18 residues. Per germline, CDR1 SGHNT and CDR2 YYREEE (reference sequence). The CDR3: CASSLVAGGGGGANVLTF. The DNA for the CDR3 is TGTGCCAGCAGCTTGGTTGCAGGGGGAGGAGGGGGGGCCAACGTCCTGACTTTC.

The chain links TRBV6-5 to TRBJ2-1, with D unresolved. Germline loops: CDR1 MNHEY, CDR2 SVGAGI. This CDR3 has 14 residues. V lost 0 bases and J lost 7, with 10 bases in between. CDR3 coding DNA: TGTGCCAGCAGTTACTCCCAACGGGTTAATGAGCAGTTCTTC. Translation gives CASSYSQRVNEQFF.

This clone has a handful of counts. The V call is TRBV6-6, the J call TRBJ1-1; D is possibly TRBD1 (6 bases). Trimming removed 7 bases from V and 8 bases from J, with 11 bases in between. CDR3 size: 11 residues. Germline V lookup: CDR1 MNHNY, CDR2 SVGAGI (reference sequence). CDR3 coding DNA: TGTGCCAGCACCCCTGGACAGGAAGCTTTCTTT. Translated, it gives CASTPGQEAFF.

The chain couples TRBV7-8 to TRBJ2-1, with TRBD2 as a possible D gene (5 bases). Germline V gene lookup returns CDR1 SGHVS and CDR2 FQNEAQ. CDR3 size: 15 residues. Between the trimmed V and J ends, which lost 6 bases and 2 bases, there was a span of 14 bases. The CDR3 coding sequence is TGTGCCAGCAGACCCTTAGCCGGGACCTACAATGAGCAGTTCTTC. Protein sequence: CASRPLAGTYNEQFF.

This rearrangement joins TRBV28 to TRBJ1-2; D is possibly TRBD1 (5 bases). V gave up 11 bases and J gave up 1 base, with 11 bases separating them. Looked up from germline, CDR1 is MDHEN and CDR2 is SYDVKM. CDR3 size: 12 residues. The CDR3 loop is CAPFGHNYGYTF. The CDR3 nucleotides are TGTGCCCCCTTTGGACATAACTATGGCTACACCTTC.

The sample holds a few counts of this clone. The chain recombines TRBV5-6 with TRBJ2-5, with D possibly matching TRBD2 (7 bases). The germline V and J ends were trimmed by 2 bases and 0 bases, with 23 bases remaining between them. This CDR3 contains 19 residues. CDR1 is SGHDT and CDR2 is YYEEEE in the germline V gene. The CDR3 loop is CASSFGGLASGNYQETQYF. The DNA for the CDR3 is TGTGCCAGCAGCTTTGGGGGCCTGGCCAGCGGGAACTACCAAGAGACCCAGTACTTC.

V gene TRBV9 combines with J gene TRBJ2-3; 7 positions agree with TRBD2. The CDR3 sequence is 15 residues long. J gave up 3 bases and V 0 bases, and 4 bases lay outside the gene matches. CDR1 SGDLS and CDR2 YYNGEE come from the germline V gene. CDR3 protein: CASSVVGEGTDTQYF. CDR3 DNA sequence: TGTGCCAGCAGCGTAGTGGGGGAGGGGACAGATACGCAGTATTTT.

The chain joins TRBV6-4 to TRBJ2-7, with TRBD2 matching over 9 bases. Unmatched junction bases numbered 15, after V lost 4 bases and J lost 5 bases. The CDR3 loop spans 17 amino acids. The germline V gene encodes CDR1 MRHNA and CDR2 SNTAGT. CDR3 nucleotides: TGTGCCAGCAGTGTATTTTTGGGGGCGGGGGGGCCGAACGAGCAGTACTTC. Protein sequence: CASSVFLGAGGPNEQYF.

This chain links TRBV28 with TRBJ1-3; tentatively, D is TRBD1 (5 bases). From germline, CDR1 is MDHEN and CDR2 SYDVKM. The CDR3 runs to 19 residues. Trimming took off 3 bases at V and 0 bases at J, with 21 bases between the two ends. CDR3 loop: CASSFNAGGVGSSGNTIYF. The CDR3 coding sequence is TGTGCCAGCAGTTTTAATGCCGGGGGGGTAGGCTCCTCTGGAAACACCATATATTTT.

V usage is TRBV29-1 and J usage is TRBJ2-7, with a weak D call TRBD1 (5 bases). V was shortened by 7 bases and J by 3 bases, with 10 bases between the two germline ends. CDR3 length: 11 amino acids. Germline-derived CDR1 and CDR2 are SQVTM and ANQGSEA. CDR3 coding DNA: TGCAGCGCCCAGGGATTCTACGAGCAGTACTTC. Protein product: CSAQGFYEQYF.

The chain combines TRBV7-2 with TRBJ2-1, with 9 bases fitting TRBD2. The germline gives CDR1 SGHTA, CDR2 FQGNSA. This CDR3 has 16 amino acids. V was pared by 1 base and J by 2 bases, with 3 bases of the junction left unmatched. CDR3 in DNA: TGTGCCAGCAGCTTAGTAGCGGGAGTGCCCTACAATGAGCAGTTCTTC. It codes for CASSLVAGVPYNEQFF. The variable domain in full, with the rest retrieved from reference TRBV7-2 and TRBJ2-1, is GAGVSQSPSNKVTEKGKDVELRCDPISGHTALYWYRQSLGQGLEFLIYFQGNSAPDKSGLPSDRFSAERTGGSVSTLTIQRTQQEDSAVYLCASSLVAGVPYNEQFFGPGTRLTVL.

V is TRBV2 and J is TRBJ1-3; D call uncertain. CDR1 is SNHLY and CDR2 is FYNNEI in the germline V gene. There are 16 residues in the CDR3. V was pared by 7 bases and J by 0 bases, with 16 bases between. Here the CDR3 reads CASTRGRENSGNTIYF. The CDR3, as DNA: TGTGCCAGCACCCGCGGGCGGGAGAACTCTGGAAACACCATATATTTT.

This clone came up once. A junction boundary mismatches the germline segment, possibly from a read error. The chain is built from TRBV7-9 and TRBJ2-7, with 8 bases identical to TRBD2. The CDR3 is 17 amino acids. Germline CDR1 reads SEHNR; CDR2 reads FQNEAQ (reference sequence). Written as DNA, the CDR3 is TGTTCCAGCAGCTTAGGGGGGATAGCGGGACTTTCCTACGAGCAGTACTTC. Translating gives CSSSLGGIAGLSYEQYF. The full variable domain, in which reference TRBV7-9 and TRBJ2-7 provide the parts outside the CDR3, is DTGVSQNPRHKITKRGQNVTFRCDPISEHNRLYWYRQTLGQGPEFLTYFQNEAQLEKSRLLSDRFSAERPKGSFSTLEIQRTEQGDSAMYLCSSSLGGIAGLSYEQYFGPGTRLTVT.

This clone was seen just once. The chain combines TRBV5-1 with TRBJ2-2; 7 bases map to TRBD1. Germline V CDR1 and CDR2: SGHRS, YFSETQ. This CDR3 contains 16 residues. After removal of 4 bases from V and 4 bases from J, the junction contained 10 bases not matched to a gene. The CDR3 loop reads CASSITTGVSTGELFF. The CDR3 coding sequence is TGCGCCAGCAGCATAACTACAGGGGTGAGCACCGGGGAGCTGTTTTTT.

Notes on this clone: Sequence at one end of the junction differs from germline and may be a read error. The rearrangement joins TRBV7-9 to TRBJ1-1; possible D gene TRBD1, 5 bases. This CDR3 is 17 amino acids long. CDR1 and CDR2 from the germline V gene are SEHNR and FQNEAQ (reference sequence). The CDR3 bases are TGTTCCAGCAGCTTAGCGTTGATCGGGGGAAGGGACACTGAAGCTTTCTTT. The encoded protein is CSSSLALIGGRDTEAFF.

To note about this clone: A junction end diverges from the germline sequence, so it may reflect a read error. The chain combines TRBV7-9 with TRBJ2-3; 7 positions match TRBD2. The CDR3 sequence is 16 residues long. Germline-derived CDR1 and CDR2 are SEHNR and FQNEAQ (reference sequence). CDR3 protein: CSSSLEGRGRTDTQYF. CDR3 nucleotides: TGTTCCAGCAGCTTAGAGGGGAGGGGACGCACAGATACGCAGTATTTT. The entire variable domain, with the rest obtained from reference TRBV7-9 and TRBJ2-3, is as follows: DTGVSQNPRHKITKRGQNVTFRCDPISEHNRLYWYRQTLGQGPEFLTYFQNEAQLEKSRLLSDRFSAERPKGSFSTLEIQRTEQGDSAMYLCSSSLEGRGRTDTQYFGPGTRLTVL.